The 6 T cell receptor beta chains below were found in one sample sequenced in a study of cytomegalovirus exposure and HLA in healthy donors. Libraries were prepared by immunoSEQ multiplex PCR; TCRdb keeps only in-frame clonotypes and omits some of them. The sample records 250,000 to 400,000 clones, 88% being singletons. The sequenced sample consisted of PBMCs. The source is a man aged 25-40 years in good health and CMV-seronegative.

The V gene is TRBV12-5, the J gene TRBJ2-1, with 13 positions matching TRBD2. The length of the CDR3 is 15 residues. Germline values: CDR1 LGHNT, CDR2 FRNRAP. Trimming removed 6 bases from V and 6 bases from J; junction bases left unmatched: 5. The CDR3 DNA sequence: TGTGCTAGTGGCTCCGGGACTAGCGGGGCCAATGAGCAGTTCTTC. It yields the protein CASGSGTSGANEQFF.

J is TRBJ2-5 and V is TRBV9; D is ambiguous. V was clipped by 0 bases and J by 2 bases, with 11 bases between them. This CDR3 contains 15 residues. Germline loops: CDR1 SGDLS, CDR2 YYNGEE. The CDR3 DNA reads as TGTGCCAGCAGCGTAGGTTTCACGGGTCAAGAGACCCAGTACTTC. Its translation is CASSVGFTGQETQYF.

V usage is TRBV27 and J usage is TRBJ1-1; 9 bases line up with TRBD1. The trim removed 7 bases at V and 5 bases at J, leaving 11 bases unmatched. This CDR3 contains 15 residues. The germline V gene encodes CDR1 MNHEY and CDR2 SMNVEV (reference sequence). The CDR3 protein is CASNIQGAGPTEAFF. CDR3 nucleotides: TGTGCCAGCAACATACAGGGGGCTGGGCCTACTGAAGCTTTCTTT.

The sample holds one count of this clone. Here the CDR3 DNA reads TGTGCCAGCAGGGTAGGGCAGGGGCTCAACGAGCAGTACTTC. This codes for CASRVGQGLNEQYF. The rearrangement uses TRBV2 and TRBJ2-7; a weak D match, TRBD1 (6 bases). From germline, CDR1 is SNHLY and CDR2 FYNNEI. The CDR3 is 14 residues long. With 6 bases removed from V and 5 bases from J, the gap between germline ends came to 17 bases.

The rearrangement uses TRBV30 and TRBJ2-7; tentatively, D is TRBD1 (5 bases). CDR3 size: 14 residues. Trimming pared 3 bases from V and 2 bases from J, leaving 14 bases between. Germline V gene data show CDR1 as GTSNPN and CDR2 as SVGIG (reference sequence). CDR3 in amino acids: CAWSGQGRTYEQYF. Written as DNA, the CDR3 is TGTGCCTGGAGCGGTCAGGGTCGGACCTACGAGCAGTACTTC.

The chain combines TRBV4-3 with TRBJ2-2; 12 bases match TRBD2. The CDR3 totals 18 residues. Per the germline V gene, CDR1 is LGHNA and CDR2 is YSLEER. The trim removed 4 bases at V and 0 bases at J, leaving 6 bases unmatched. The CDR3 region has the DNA TGCGCCAGCAGCCCGCGACTAGCGGGGGAAACGAACACCGGGGAGCTGTTTTTT. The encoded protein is CASSPRLAGETNTGELFF.